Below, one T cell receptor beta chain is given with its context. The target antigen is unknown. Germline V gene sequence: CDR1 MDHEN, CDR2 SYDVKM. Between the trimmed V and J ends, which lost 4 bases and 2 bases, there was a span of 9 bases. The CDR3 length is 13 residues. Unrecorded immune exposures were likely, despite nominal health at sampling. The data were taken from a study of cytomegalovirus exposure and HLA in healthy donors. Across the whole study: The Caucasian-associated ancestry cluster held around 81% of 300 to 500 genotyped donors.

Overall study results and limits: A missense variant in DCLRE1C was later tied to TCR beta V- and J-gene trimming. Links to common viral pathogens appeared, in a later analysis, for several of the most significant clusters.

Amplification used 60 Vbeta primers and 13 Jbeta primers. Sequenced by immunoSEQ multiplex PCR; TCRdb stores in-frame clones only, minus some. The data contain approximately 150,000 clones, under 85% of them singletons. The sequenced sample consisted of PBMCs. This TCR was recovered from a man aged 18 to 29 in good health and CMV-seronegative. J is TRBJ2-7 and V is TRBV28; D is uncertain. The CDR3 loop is CASSSPIAYEQYF. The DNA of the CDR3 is TGTGCCAGCAGTTCTCCTATCGCCTACGAGCAGTACTTC.